This T cell receptor (beta chain) was sequenced during a study of T-cell reconstitution after alpha-beta-depleted transplantation in children. CDR1 DFQATT and CDR2 SNEGSKA come from the germline V gene (reference sequence). The CDR3 totals 14 residues. V dropped 5 bases and J dropped 2; count of bases not matched to a gene: 6. Preparation of the TCRbeta library involved a method that used unique molecular identifiers. TCRdb passed the PCR reads through MiXCR, listing each CDR3 protein once. This sample has about 460,000 distinct CDR3 sequences, with roughly an eighth found just once. The chain links TRBV20-1 to TRBJ2-1, with 7 bases fitting TRBD1. This sequence was found in a human donor who donated a stem cell graft to a child with combined immunodeficiency. Sequencing was performed on PBMCs from the stem cell graft donor, taken from the stem cell graft. CDR3 amino acids: CSAPTGLTYNEQFF. For the CDR3, the DNA is TGCAGTGCTCCGACAGGGTTGACCTACAATGAGCAGTTCTTC.